These T cell receptor beta chains were read from a single sample in a study of blood T cell repertoires in COVID-19. Sequencing used immunoSEQ multiplex PCR; TCRdb keeps in-frame clones, though not all of them. The data show around 93,000 clones, with about 76% seen just once and around 10% held by the top ten. Material for sequencing was peripheral blood. All receptors derive from an elderly woman with acute or convalescent COVID-19. The CDR3 runs from the conserved cysteine through the conserved F or W. The D gene is left open where the match is weak. The size field is filled for only some rows; it gives once, few, many or a size class.

V	size	J	D	CDR3	DNA
TRBV18	.	TRBJ1-2	.	CASSPPKVGGSGYTF	TGTGCCAGCTCACCACCGAAGGTGGGAGGGTCTGGCTACACCTTC
TRBV9	.	TRBJ1-2	.	CASSAGPGTQSYGYTF	TGTGCCAGCAGCGCGGGGCCCGGGACTCAGTCCTATGGCTACACCTTC
TRBV18	.	TRBJ2-3	TRBD1	CASSPTGLADTQYF	TGTGCCAGCTCACCGACAGGGCTTGCAGATACGCAGTATTTT
TRBV4-3	.	TRBJ2-5	.	CASSQGTGDSETQYF	TGCGCCAGCAGCCAAGGAACTGGCGACTCAGAGACCCAGTACTTC
TRBV30	.	TRBJ1-2	TRBD1	CACPTGGGYGYTF	TGTGCCTGTCCGACAGGGGGCGGCTATGGCTACACCTTC
TRBV7-3	.	TRBJ1-2	TRBD1	CASSLTGTGSVYGYTF	TGTGCCAGCAGCTTAACTGGGACAGGGTCGGTCTATGGCTACACCTTC
TRBV3-1/TRBV3-2	.	TRBJ2-3	TRBD2	CASSHKRASGGSTDTQYF	TGTGCCAGCAGCCATAAACGGGCCAGCGGGGGGAGCACAGATACGCAGTATTTT
TRBV19	.	TRBJ2-1	TRBD2	CASSISDGLAGDNEQFF	TGTGCCAGTAGTATATCGGACGGACTAGCGGGGGACAATGAGCAGTTCTTC
TRBV18	.	TRBJ2-1	TRBD1	CASARYRGDGEQFF	TGTGCCAGCGCTAGATACAGGGGGGACGGTGAGCAGTTCTTC
TRBV25-1	.	TRBJ1-2	.	CASSASTGPYGYTF	TGTGCCAGCAGTGCTTCGACAGGCCCCTATGGCTACACCTTC
TRBV15	once	TRBJ1-2	TRBD1	CATSRDVGTGFYYGYTF	TGTGCCACCAGCAGAGACGTAGGGACAGGTTTTTACTATGGCTACACCTTC
TRBV7-6	few	TRBJ2-5	.	CASSSYRAGETQYF	TGTGCCAGCAGCTCCTACAGGGCAGGGGAGACCCAGTACTTC
TRBV5-4	.	TRBJ1-4	.	CASSQGTRRGNEKLFF	TGTGCCAGCAGCCAAGGCACGAGGAGAGGCAATGAAAAACTGTTTTTT
TRBV5-4	few	TRBJ2-1	.	CASSLKTSLANEQFF	TGTGCCAGCAGCTTGAAAACTAGCCTTGCCAATGAGCAGTTCTTC
TRBV7-2	.	TRBJ2-5	.	CASSARLQETQYF	TGTGCCAGCAGCGCCAGACTCCAAGAGACCCAGTACTTC
TRBV7-9	few	TRBJ1-2	.	CASSEGRGNGYTF	TGTGCCAGCAGCGAAGGGCGGGGTAATGGCTACACCTTC
TRBV28	once	TRBJ2-1	.	CASGRQVDNEQFF	TGTGCCAGCGGGCGACAGGTAGACAATGAGCAGTTCTTC
TRBV6-5	.	TRBJ1-2	.	CASSYAGNYGYTF	TGTGCCAGCAGTTACGCAGGGAACTATGGCTACACCTTC
TRBV7-9	.	TRBJ1-4	.	CASSLDGQGYEKLFF	TGTGCCAGCAGCTTAGATGGGCAGGGGTATGAAAAACTGTTTTTT
TRBV6-6	.	TRBJ1-1	.	CASSYSDSYTEAFF	TGTGCCAGCAGTTACTCGGACAGCTACACTGAAGCTTTCTTT
TRBV10-3	.	TRBJ1-1	TRBD1	CAIRTGGSTEAFF	TGTGCCATCCGCACAGGGGGTAGCACTGAAGCTTTCTTT
TRBV5-5	.	TRBJ1-2	TRBD1	CASSVTGNYGYTF	TGTGCCAGCAGCGTGACAGGGAACTATGGCTACACCTTC
TRBV11-2	.	TRBJ2-2	TRBD1	CASSPAGTGNTGELFF	TGTGCCAGCAGCCCTGCCGGGACAGGGAACACCGGGGAGCTGTTTTTT
TRBV29-1	few	TRBJ2-1	.	CSVELGGPEQFF	TGCAGCGTTGAACTTGGAGGGCCTGAGCAGTTCTTC
TRBV6-5	.	TRBJ1-5	TRBD1	CASKGTGYSNQPQHF	TGTGCCAGCAAAGGGACAGGGTATAGCAATCAGCCCCAGCATTTT
TRBV7-3	once	TRBJ2-1	TRBD2	CASSLEGGPGYNEQFF	TGTGCCAGCAGCTTGGAGGGAGGGCCTGGATACAATGAGCAGTTCTTC
TRBV6-2/TRBV6-3	.	TRBJ2-2	TRBD2	CASSSRLAGGPGELFF	TGTGCCAGCAGTTCCCGACTAGCGGGGGGGCCCGGGGAGCTGTTTTTT
TRBV6-5	.	TRBJ1-2	.	CASKRENYGYTF	TGTGCCAGCAAAAGGGAGAACTATGGCTACACCTTC
TRBV28	.	TRBJ1-2	.	CASSLVVINYGYTF	TGTGCCAGCAGTTTAGTAGTTATTAACTATGGCTACACCTTC